This T cell receptor (beta chain) appears in the sequencing data of a study of CD8 T cells in Susac syndrome. Germline V gene data show CDR1 as KGHSH and CDR2 as LQKENI. CDR3 length equals 19 residues. V dropped 3 bases and J dropped 4; count of bases not matched to a gene: 13. Reverse transcription used about 0.45 to 1 ug RNA and random hexamers. A multiplex approach, immunoSEQ multiplex PCR, amplified TCR beta CDR3 across 54 Vbeta and 13 Jbeta. Each CDR3 protein is one row after TCRdb ran MiXCR on the immunoSEQ multiplex PCR reads. The data contain approximately 150,000 distinct CDR3 sequences, roughly 95% of them seen just once; the ten biggest clones take up nearly 0.085%. The controls, all healthy donors, were matched for age and sex. TEMRA cells were enriched by FACS, while CD8+ and CD4+ T cells were obtained through a negative isolation that was performed magnetically.

Sequenced input: CD4+ T cells from PBMCs. The sequence came from a human donor in good health. The rearrangement links TRBV18 to TRBJ2-1, with 12 bases matching TRBD1. CDR3 amino acids: CASSPGQGAAGAFYNEQFF. CDR3 nucleotide sequence: TGTGCCAGCTCACCGGGACAGGGGGCGGCGGGAGCTTTTTACAATGAGCAGTTCTTC.